This T cell receptor beta chain is from a study of cytomegalovirus exposure and HLA in healthy donors. This clone was detected only a few times. With 60 Vbeta and 13 Jbeta primers, the PCR was carried out. Assay: immunoSEQ multiplex PCR; the TCRdb copy retains only in-frame clones and omits some. The data contain about 160,000 clones, almost 85% of them singletons. The sequenced sample consisted of PBMCs. The clonotype comes from a boy aged 2 to 9 in good health and CMV-seronegative.

Written as DNA, the CDR3 is TGCGCCAGCAGCCCCACAGGGGACACTGAAGCTTTCTTT. Translated: CASSPTGDTEAFF. V usage is TRBV5-1 and J usage is TRBJ1-1, with TRBD1 matching over 7 bases. This CDR3 is built from 13 residues. The ends lost 4 bases at V and 3 bases at J; junction bases unmatched: 3. Germline V gene data show CDR1 as SGHRS and CDR2 as YFSETQ.